This TCR beta chain was found in a study of blood T cell repertoires in COVID-19. CDR1 SEHNR and CDR2 FQNEAQ come from the germline V gene (reference sequence). The CDR3 sequence is 15 residues long. With V trimmed by 4 bases and J by 6 bases, 8 bases remained unmatched. Generated by immunoSEQ multiplex PCR, the TCRdb table keeps only in-frame clones and is missing some. Of fewer than 90,000 clones listed, approximately 75% are singletons. The sequenced sample was peripheral blood. The chain uses TRBV7-9 and TRBJ1-2, with 10 nucleotides matching TRBD1. This receptor was taken from an elderly woman with acute or convalescent COVID-19. Here the CDR3 DNA reads TGTGCCAGCAGCTACCCAGGACAGGGGGAGGATGGCTACACCTTC. Its protein is CASSYPGQGEDGYTF.